Described below is a single T cell receptor (beta chain) sequence and its context. Its specificity is not known. The data were produced by immunoSEQ multiplex PCR, yet TCRdb's version contains in-frame clones alone and is incomplete. The sample yields approximately 71,000 clones, 80% to 85% seen once. These data come from a study of OX40 agonist ivuxolimab in advanced cancers. The CDR3 length is 14 residues. Germline CDR1 and CDR2: SGHDT and YYEEEE. V shed 3 bases and J shed 4 bases, with 12 bases lying between them. Overall study results and limits: Expanded peripheral T-cell antigen specificity went undetermined.

This TCR was sampled from an adult with an advanced solid tumor such as melanoma, head and neck, liver or kidney cancer. Sample: CD4+ or CD8+ T cells sorted from blood, taken in a trial of the OX40 agonist ivuxolimab. The genes are TRBV5-6 and TRBJ2-3; D gene uncertain. CDR3 sequence reads: CASSSMTVSDTQYF. DNA for the CDR3: TGTGCCAGCAGCTCCATGACCGTGTCAGATACGCAGTATTTT.